This TCR beta chain was found in a study of CD8+ T cells in alopecia areata. Whole-study context: For the treated group, dosing was oral tofacitinib at 5 to 10 mg twice daily.

Investigators isolated RNA and reverse transcribed it into cDNA to act as the sequencing template. Clones were read by immunoSEQ multiplex PCR, and TCRdb kept only the in-frame ones, dropping some. The table records roughly 200,000 clones, over 55% of them present only once. The V end lost 2 bases, the J end lost 0 bases, and 4 bases lay between the germline ends. CDR1 SEHNR and CDR2 FQNEAQ come from the germline V gene (reference sequence). The CDR3 is 14 residues long. This clone turned up a few times. Alopecia areata patients provided lesional scalp punch biopsies and peripheral blood, both collected for the study.

This chain connects TRBV7-9 to TRBJ2-2; D is unresolved. This TCR derives from a human donor with alopecia areata. Source: CD4+ T cells sorted from blood, taken at week 0. This CDR3 is CASSLHANTGELFF. The CDR3 DNA reads as TGTGCCAGCAGCTTACATGCGAACACCGGGGAGCTGTTTTTT.